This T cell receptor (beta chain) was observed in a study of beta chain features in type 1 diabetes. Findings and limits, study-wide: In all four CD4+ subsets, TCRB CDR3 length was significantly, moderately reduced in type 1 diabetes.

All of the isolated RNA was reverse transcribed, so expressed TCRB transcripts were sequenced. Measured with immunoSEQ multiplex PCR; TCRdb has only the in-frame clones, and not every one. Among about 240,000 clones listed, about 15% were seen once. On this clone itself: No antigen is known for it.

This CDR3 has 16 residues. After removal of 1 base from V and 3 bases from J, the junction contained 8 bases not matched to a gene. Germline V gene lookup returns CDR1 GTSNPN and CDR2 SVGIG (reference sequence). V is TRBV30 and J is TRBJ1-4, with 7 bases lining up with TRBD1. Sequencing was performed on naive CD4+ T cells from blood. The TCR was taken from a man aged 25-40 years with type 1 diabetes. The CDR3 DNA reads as TGTGCCTGGAGTGGAACCCCGGACAGGTCTAATGAAAAACTGTTTTTT. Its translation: CAWSGTPDRSNEKLFF. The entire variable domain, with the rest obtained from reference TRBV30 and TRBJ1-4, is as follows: SQTIHQWPATLVQPVGSPLSLECTVEGTSNPNLYWYRQAAGRGLQLLFYSVGIGQISSEVPQNLSASRPQDRQFILSSKKLLLSDSGFYLCAWSGTPDRSNEKLFFGSGTQLSVL.